This T cell receptor beta chain derives from a study of graft-versus-host responses after intestinal transplantation. In the study overall: Following induction with anti-thymocyte globulin, all recipients were given tacrolimus and steroids for about 3 years. General study findings and limits: GvH clones were identified in recipient marrow, with some first appearing in ileum or blood. High graft-versus-host to host-versus-graft T cell clonal ratios marked allografts of patients with graft-donor macrochimerism. Maximum circulating GvH clone levels tracked with early post-transplant HvG decreases.

Of note for this clone: What it recognizes is unknown.

This CDR3 region has 14 residues. Trimming took 4 bases from V and 6 from J; bases not matched to a gene: 6. Germline V gives CDR1 KGHSH, CDR2 LQKENI. Clones were sequenced by immunoSEQ multiplex PCR, and TCRdb holds only the in-frame ones, with some missing. The sample shows around 49,000 clones, roughly nine tenths of them seen only once. This clonotype was sampled from a human donor who was the organ donor for an intestinal transplant. The specimen comprised unstimulated CD4+ T cells sorted from spleen or lymph node cells, sampled before transplant. The genes are TRBV18 and TRBJ2-7; 10 bases match TRBD2. CDR3 bases: TGTGCCAGCTCACAAGCGGGAGGGTCGGCCGAGCAGTACTTC. Its translation is CASSQAGGSAEQYF.